These 20 T cell receptor beta chains originate from one sample sequenced in a study of blood T cell repertoires in COVID-19. TCRdb's table, derived via immunoSEQ multiplex PCR, lists solely in-frame clones and lacks some. The sample has about 230,000 clones, 65% to 90% seen once. The sample comprised PBMCs or T cells enriched from blood (not recorded which). These receptor sequences come from a man aged 18 to 35 who had recovered from COVID-19.

This chain links TRBV7-2 with TRBJ1-3; 9 bases line up with TRBD1. Germline loops: CDR1 SGHTA, CDR2 FQGNSA. V was pared by 5 bases and J by 2 bases, with 10 bases of the junction left unmatched. CDR3 size: 17 residues. CDR3: CASSILAGTGPGNTIYF. In DNA form, the CDR3 reads TGTGCCAGCAGCATCCTTGCCGGGACAGGGCCTGGAAACACCATATATTTT. The variable domain in full, with the rest retrieved from reference TRBV7-2 and TRBJ1-3, is GAGVSQSPSNKVTEKGKDVELRCDPISGHTALYWYRQSLGQGLEFLIYFQGNSAPDKSGLPSDRFSAERTGGSVSTLTIQRTQQEDSAVYLCASSILAGTGPGNTIYFGEGSWLTVV.

J is TRBJ1-5 and V is TRBV27; D not resolved. The V end was cut by 0 bases, the J end by 7 bases, with 7 bases between. The CDR3 spans 13 residues. Per germline, CDR1 MNHEY and CDR2 SMNVEV (reference sequence). The CDR3 sequence: CASSLSIGQPQHF. Written as DNA, the CDR3 is TGTGCCAGCAGTTTATCGATCGGGCAGCCCCAGCATTTT.

The chain carries TRBV10-3 and TRBJ2-2; TRBD2 agrees at 16 bases. Germline V CDR1 and CDR2: ENHRY, SYGVKD. The CDR3 is made up of 17 amino acids. The V segment lost 10 bases and the J segment 3 bases; nucleotides outside the gene matches: 8. In nucleotides, the CDR3 is TGTGCCACCTCCGGGACTAGCGGGGGGGCTGACACCGGGGAGCTGTTTTTT. Its protein is CATSGTSGGADTGELFF.

The rearrangement uses TRBV30 and TRBJ1-4; 8 nucleotides line up with TRBD1. Germline V CDR1 and CDR2: GTSNPN, SVGIG (reference sequence). The CDR3 is 13 amino acids. Trimming cost V 3 bases and J 10 bases; bases outside gene matches: 7. The CDR3 loop reads CAWRQGDYGKLFF. The CDR3 DNA reads TGTGCCTGGAGACAGGGGGATTATGGAAAACTGTTTTTT.

The chain joins TRBV7-9 to TRBJ1-3; 9 bases line up with TRBD1. V trimming: 5 bases; J trimming: 2 bases; junction bases outside the gene matches: 4. The germline CDR1 and CDR2 sequences are SEHNR and FQNEAQ (reference sequence). The CDR3 contains 15 residues. The CDR3 nucleotides read TGTGCCAGCAGCCGAGGGACAGGGACTGGAAACACCATATATTTT. This gives the protein CASSRGTGTGNTIYF.

This sequence joins TRBV27 and TRBJ1-1; possibly TRBD1 for D (5 bases). The CDR3 is 15 residues long. The V gene's germline CDR1 is MNHEY and CDR2 SMNVEV (reference sequence). V lost 7 bases, J lost 10 bases, and 25 bases lay in between. The CDR3 nucleotides are TGTGCCAGCAACACCAGGCTTGGGGCCCGAAAAGGAGCTTTCTTT. Its protein is CASNTRLGARKGAFF.

This clone was detected once. The chain recombines TRBV4-2 with TRBJ2-1; possible D gene TRBD2, 6 bases. The CDR3 contains 16 residues. Trimming cost V 2 bases and J 3 bases, with 14 bases left between them. The germline V gene has CDR1 LGHNA and CDR2 YNFKEQ. For the CDR3, the DNA is TGTGCCAGCAGCCAAACGGGAGAGTTCATCTACAATGAGCAGTTCTTC. The encoded protein is CASSQTGEFIYNEQFF.

This clone was recorded only once. V and J are TRBV11-2 and TRBJ2-3, with D possibly matching TRBD2 (6 bases). The CDR3 loop spans 12 amino acids. Germline CDR1 and CDR2: SGHAT and FQNNGV. Trimming cost V 5 bases and J 6 bases, with 9 bases left between them. CDR3 coding DNA: TGTGCCAGCAGCCCGGGGGAGGATACGCAGTATTTT. Its translation is CASSPGEDTQYF.

CDR3 loop: CASSYWGREPSPLHF. CDR3 bases: TGTGCCAGCAGTTACTGGGGCAGGGAACCTTCACCCCTCCACTTT. The chain couples TRBV6-5 to TRBJ1-6; TRBD1 might be the D (5 bases). Germline V gene sequence: CDR1 MNHEY, CDR2 SVGAGI. This CDR3 spans 15 amino acids. V lost 1 base and J lost 9, with 13 bases in between.

The V gene is TRBV10-3, the J gene TRBJ2-3; 12 bases map to TRBD2. Looked up from germline, CDR1 is ENHRY and CDR2 is SYGVKD. The CDR3 length is 15 residues. V was clipped by 5 bases and J by 4 bases; unmatched bases: 4. The CDR3 bases are TGTGCCATCAGTCGGACTAGCGGGGAGGCAGATACGCAGTATTTT. It encodes CAISRTSGEADTQYF.

The V and J genes are TRBV30 and TRBJ2-4; TRBD1 matches at 9 bases. V was pared by 1 base and J by 7 bases, with 11 bases of the junction left unmatched. From germline, CDR1 is GTSNPN and CDR2 SVGIG (reference sequence). CDR3 size: 16 residues. CDR3 amino acids: CAWSAGQGMVRNIQYF. In DNA form, the CDR3 reads TGTGCCTGGAGTGCCGGACAGGGGATGGTTCGGAACATTCAGTACTTC. The full variable domain, with the rest looked up from reference TRBV30 and TRBJ2-4, is SQTIHQWPATLVQPVGSPLSLECTVEGTSNPNLYWYRQAAGRGLQLLFYSVGIGQISSEVPQNLSASRPQDRQFILSSKKLLLSDSGFYLCAWSAGQGMVRNIQYFGAGTRLSVL.

This clone was picked up a small number of times. The chain recombines TRBV30 with TRBJ2-5; TRBD2 matches at 10 bases. CDR1 is GTSNPN and CDR2 is SVGIG in the germline V gene (reference sequence). The CDR3 length is 15 residues. V lost 1 base and J lost 5; bases outside the gene matches: 7. The CDR3, as DNA: TGTGCCTGGAGTGGGCTAGCGGGAGTAGGGGAGACCCAGTACTTC. This codes for CAWSGLAGVGETQYF.

The rearrangement uses TRBV9 and TRBJ2-7; 12 bases line up with TRBD1. The germline gives CDR1 SGDLS, CDR2 YYNGEE. The CDR3 extends over 15 amino acids. The V gene end was trimmed by 4 bases and the J gene end by 2 bases; junction bases not matched to a gene: 4. DNA of the CDR3: TGTGCCAGCAGCTCCGGGACAGGGGGCCCCTACGAGCAGTACTTC. Translating it yields CASSSGTGGPYEQYF. The variable domain in full, with the rest retrieved from reference TRBV9 and TRBJ2-7, is DSGVTQTPKHLITATGQRVTLRCSPRSGDLSVYWYQQSLDQGLQFLIQYYNGEERAKGNILERFSAQQFPDLHSELNLSSLELGDSALYFCASSSGTGGPYEQYFGPGTRLTVT.

V usage is TRBV28 and J usage is TRBJ2-7, with a weak D call TRBD1 (6 bases). This CDR3 comprises 17 residues. V dropped 5 bases and J dropped 0 bases, with 20 bases sitting between them. CDR1 and CDR2 from the germline V gene are MDHEN and SYDVKM. This CDR3 reads CASSAAVGGRSSYEQYF. DNA for the CDR3: TGTGCCAGCAGTGCCGCTGTTGGGGGCCGGAGCTCCTACGAGCAGTACTTC.

This chain links TRBV27 with TRBJ2-7; 7 nucleotides agree with TRBD1. This CDR3 is 15 amino acids long. From germline, CDR1 is MNHEY and CDR2 SMNVEV (reference sequence). With 3 bases clipped from V and 2 bases from J, the junction kept 7 bases outside the gene matches. CDR3 amino acids: CASSFSETGPYEQYF. The CDR3 nucleotides read TGTGCCAGCAGTTTTTCGGAGACAGGGCCCTACGAGCAGTACTTC.

The V call is TRBV24-1, the J call TRBJ2-2; no clear D gene. Per germline, CDR1 KGHDR and CDR2 SFDVKD. CDR3 length: 11 residues. Between the trimmed V and J ends, which lost 5 bases and 7 bases, there was a span of 4 bases. Written as DNA, the CDR3 is TGTGCCACCAGTGCGGGCGGGGAGCTGTTTTTT. Its translation: CATSAGGELFF.

This clone was found once. The V and J genes are TRBV2 and TRBJ2-2, with 7 nucleotides matching TRBD1. V shed 8 bases and J 5 bases; nucleotides not matched to a gene: 11. Germline CDR1 reads SNHLY; CDR2 reads FYNNEI. CDR3 length: 15 residues. CDR3: CASRWDSGATGELFF. Here the CDR3 DNA reads TGTGCCAGCCGCTGGGACAGTGGAGCAACCGGGGAGCTGTTTTTT. The whole variable domain, filled in from reference TRBV2 and TRBJ2-2, reads EPEVTQTPSHQVTQMGQEVILRCVPISNHLYFYWYRQILGQKVEFLVSFYNNEISEKSEIFDDQFSVERPDGSNFTLKIRSTKLEDSAMYFCASRWDSGATGELFFGEGSRLTVL.

The chain combines TRBV24-1 with TRBJ2-1; TRBD2 agrees at 14 bases. The CDR3 has 19 amino acids. After removal of 1 base from V and 3 bases from J, the junction contained 7 bases not matched to a gene. Germline V gene data show CDR1 as KGHDR and CDR2 as SFDVKD. Written as DNA, the CDR3 is TGTGCCACCAGTGATTTTAGACTAGCGGGAGGGCCTCACTACAATGAGCAGTTCTTC. Encoded protein: CATSDFRLAGGPHYNEQFF.

This clone was detected only once. The genes are TRBV6-5 and TRBJ1-2; TRBD1 aligns across 8 bases. The germline gives CDR1 MNHEY, CDR2 SVGAGI. The CDR3 sequence is 14 residues long. The V and J ends lost 6 bases and 2 bases, in that order; junction bases with no gene match: 5. The CDR3 reads CASSMTGANYGYTF. In nucleotides, the CDR3 is TGTGCCAGCAGCATGACAGGGGCAAACTATGGCTACACCTTC.

The chain couples TRBV29-1 to TRBJ1-1, with D unresolved. This CDR3 is 13 amino acids long. The germline gives CDR1 SQVTM, CDR2 ANQGSEA. With 3 bases removed from V and 1 base from J, the gap between germline ends came to 9 bases. The CDR3 sequence is CSVDTQANTEAFF. Written as DNA, the CDR3 is TGCAGCGTTGATACGCAAGCGAACACTGAAGCTTTCTTT. Variable domain in full (rest from reference TRBV29-1 and TRBJ1-1): SAVISQKPSRDICQRGTSLTIQCQVDSQVTMMFWYRQQPGQSLTLIATANQGSEATYESGFVIDKFPISRPNLTFSTLTVSNMSPEDSSIYLCSVDTQANTEAFFGQGTRLTVV.